A selection of T cell receptor beta chains follows, all from one sample in a study of cytomegalovirus exposure and HLA in healthy donors. Produced via immunoSEQ multiplex PCR; TCRdb's table is partial and in-frame only. The data show about 130,000 clones, roughly nine tenths seen once. The sample was PBMCs. The receptors come from a woman aged 18 to 35 in good health and CMV-seronegative. The CDR3 runs from the conserved cysteine through the conserved F or W. Fields, in order: clone size, J gene, D gene, CDR3 length, V gene, CDR3 DNA, CDR3 protein. The D gene is left open where the match is weak. Clone size, where shown, is once, few, many, or a class for clones that have expanded.

NA	TRBJ2-7	TRBD2	18	TRBV25-1	TGTGCCAGCAGCATGACTAGCGGGAGCCCCCGGTCCTCCTACGAGCAGTACTTC	CASSMTSGSPRSSYEQYF
NA	TRBJ1-2	NA	14	TRBV19	TGTGCCAGTAGTATACCGACAGGCTTCTATGGCTACACCTTC	CASSIPTGFYGYTF
NA	TRBJ2-7	NA	14	TRBV28	TGTGCCAGCAGTGGGGCAGAGAGCCTGTACGAGCAGTACTTC	CASSGAESLYEQYF
NA	TRBJ1-2	NA	12	TRBV10-2	TGCGCCAGCAGTGCGGGGGACCATGGCTACACCTTC	CASSAGDHGYTF
NA	TRBJ1-1	NA	16	TRBV2	TGTGCCAGCAGTAATACAGGGATGCGGAGGAACACTGAAGCTTTCTTT	CASSNTGMRRNTEAFF
NA	TRBJ2-2	NA	15	TRBV18	TGTGCCAGCTCACCAGTACTAGACAACACCGGGGAGCTGTTTTTT	CASSPVLDNTGELFF
NA	TRBJ1-4	TRBD1	15	TRBV6-5	TGTGCCAGCAGAATAACCGGGACAGGGGCTGAAAAACTGTTTTTT	CASRITGTGAEKLFF
NA	TRBJ2-7	TRBD1	15	TRBV7-2	TGTGCCAGCAGCGAGTATCCGGGACAGAACTACGAGCAGTACTTC	CASSEYPGQNYEQYF
NA	TRBJ1-2	NA	16	TRBV27	TGTGCCAGCAGTTTACGGCAGGGGCCTAGCCTCTATGGCTACACCTTC	CASSLRQGPSLYGYTF
NA	TRBJ2-6	TRBD2	19	TRBV15	TGTGCCACCAGCCTCCCGGGGGCTAGCGGGAGCTCTGGGGCCAACGTCCTGACTTTC	CATSLPGASGSSGANVLTF
NA	TRBJ2-7	TRBD1	16	TRBV4-1	TGCGCCAGCAGCCAAGATCCGACAGGGAACCCACACGAGCAGTACTTC	CASSQDPTGNPHEQYF
NA	TRBJ1-4	NA	19	TRBV18	TGTGCCAGCTCACCCTTAGGGGTGCAGATGACTTTCAAAGATGAAAAACTGTTTTTT	CASSPLGVQMTFKDEKLFF
NA	TRBJ2-1	TRBD2	16	TRBV5-6	TGTGCCAGCAGCAAACCACTAGCGGGACGTAACAATGAGCAGTTCTTC	CASSKPLAGRNNEQFF
NA	TRBJ1-3	TRBD1	14	TRBV30	TGTGCCTGGAGACAGGGGCACTCTGGAAACACCATATATTTT	CAWRQGHSGNTIYF
NA	TRBJ2-7	NA	12	TRBV7-2	TGTGCCAGCAGCTTTTCTATCTACGAGCAGTACTTC	CASSFSIYEQYF
NA	TRBJ1-2	NA	13	TRBV5-1	TGCGCCAGCAGCTTCCGCAGGGCTGATGGCTACACCTTC	CASSFRRADGYTF
NA	TRBJ2-1	TRBD2	16	TRBV11-2	TGTGCCAGCAGCCCCTGGACTAGCGGGAGCCCCTATGAGCAGTTCTTC	CASSPWTSGSPYEQFF
NA	TRBJ1-4	NA	15	TRBV19	TGTGCCAGTAGTACGACGACGGCCCGGGTAGAAAAACTGTTTTTT	CASSTTTARVEKLFF
NA	TRBJ2-3	NA	16	TRBV5-6	TGTGCCAGCAGCTTGATGTTGGCGGGGCCTACAGATACGCAGTATTTT	CASSLMLAGPTDTQYF
NA	TRBJ1-1	NA	13	TRBV19	TGTGCCAGTAGAAGAACCGGGAGCGCTGAAGCTTTCTTT	CASRRTGSAEAFF
NA	TRBJ2-2	NA	14	TRBV5-1	TGCGCCAGCAGCGGAGCGAGGAACACCGGGGAGCTGTTTTTT	CASSGARNTGELFF
NA	TRBJ2-3	NA	15	TRBV27	TGTGCCAGCAGTACCATAAGGACAGGCACAGATACGCAGTATTTT	CASSTIRTGTDTQYF
NA	TRBJ2-1	TRBD2	15	TRBV9	TGTGCCAGCAGCCAGACTAGCGGGAGTGACAATGAGCAGTTCTTC	CASSQTSGSDNEQFF
NA	TRBJ1-6	TRBD1	18	TRBV4-1	TGCGCCAGCAGCCAAGTCCCGGGACAGGGGGCGCGAAATTCACCCCTCCACTTT	CASSQVPGQGARNSPLHF
NA	TRBJ2-3	TRBD2	16	TRBV5-1	TGCGCCAGCAGCACGGCGGGGGGTTTGGGCACAGATACGCAGTATTTT	CASSTAGGLGTDTQYF
few	TRBJ1-2	NA	13	TRBV7-2	TGTGCCAGCAGCTTACAGTCAGTCTATGGCTACACCTTC	CASSLQSVYGYTF
NA	TRBJ2-5	NA	14	TRBV11-2	TGTGCCAGCAGCTTAGATCGGACATCGGGGACCCAGTACTTC	CASSLDRTSGTQYF
once	TRBJ1-4	TRBD1	17	TRBV5-1	TGCGCCAGCAGCTTGGTCCCGGGACAGGGGGGCAATGAAAAACTGTTTTTT	CASSLVPGQGGNEKLFF
NA	TRBJ1-1	NA	15	TRBV15	TGTGCCACCAGCCCTGCCGGGGGATCCGCGGGAAAGGCTTTCTTT	CATSPAGGSAGKAFF
once	TRBJ2-1	TRBD2	16	TRBV2	TGTGCCAGCAGTATCCTAGCCCGGAGAGGGAGGGGTGAGCAGTTCTTC	CASSILARRGRGEQFF
NA	TRBJ2-3	NA	14	TRBV5-1	TGCGCCAGCAGCACCTACGGGGGCACAGATACGCAGTATTTT	CASSTYGGTDTQYF
few	TRBJ1-3	NA	14	TRBV23-1	TGCGCCAGCAGTCATTGGCACTCTGGAAACACCATATATTTT	CASSHWHSGNTIYF
NA	TRBJ2-3	TRBD2	14	TRBV7-9	TGTGCCAGCAGGGACGGGAGGGCCATAGATACGCAGTATTTT	CASRDGRAIDTQYF
NA	TRBJ1-2	NA	15	TRBV7-2	TGTGCCAGCAGCCCGTTTATCGGGGGGGAAAGGGGCTACACCTTC	CASSPFIGGERGYTF
NA	TRBJ2-1	NA	15	TRBV15	TGTGCCACCAGCTTCCGACAGGATCCCGGGAATGAGCAGTTCTTC	CATSFRQDPGNEQFF
NA	TRBJ1-4	NA	14	TRBV19	TGTGCCAGTAGGCCGTGGGGTACTAGTGAAAAACTGTTTTTT	CASRPWGTSEKLFF
NA	TRBJ2-2	TRBD2	14	TRBV5-6	TGTGCCAGCATCCTAGGTGGGGGGGCCGGGGAGCTGTTTTTT	CASILGGGAGELFF
few	TRBJ1-5	NA	14	TRBV28	TGTGCCAGCAGCCACGGACAGTACAATCAGCCCCAGCATTTT	CASSHGQYNQPQHF
once	TRBJ1-5	NA	13	TRBV27	TGTGCCAGCAGTTTGTCAGTCAGGCAGCCCCAGCATTTT	CASSLSVRQPQHF
NA	TRBJ1-4	NA	12	TRBV30	TGTGCCTGGAGAGGGGAAAGTGAAAAACTGTTTTTT	CAWRGESEKLFF
few	TRBJ1-4	TRBD1	14	TRBV7-9	TGTGCCAGCAGCTCCGAGGACAGGGTTGAAAAACTGTTTTTT	CASSSEDRVEKLFF
NA	TRBJ1-1	TRBD1	17	TRBV9	TGTGCCAGCAGCGTAGCTGGGACAGGGATCGTGAACACTGAAGCTTTCTTT	CASSVAGTGIVNTEAFF
NA	TRBJ2-1	NA	14	TRBV4-1	TGCGCCAGCAGCCAAGATCCTTTTGCGGAAGAGCAGTTCTTC	CASSQDPFAEEQFF
NA	TRBJ2-7	TRBD1	15	TRBV9	TGTGCCAGCAGCGTCGGGACAGGGGGCTTCTACGAGCAGTACTTC	CASSVGTGGFYEQYF
NA	TRBJ2-2	TRBD1	15	TRBV7-6	TGTGCCAGCAGCTTCCGGACAGGGGACACCGGGGAGCTGTTTTTT	CASSFRTGDTGELFF
NA	TRBJ2-7	TRBD2	15	TRBV28	TGTGCCAGCAGACATGGGCTAGCGGGAGACTACGAGCAGTACTTC	CASRHGLAGDYEQYF
NA	TRBJ2-1	NA	12	TRBV6-1	TGTGCCAGCAGCGAGGCCCCTGGTGAGCAGTTCTTC	CASSEAPGEQFF